The entry below gives a single T cell receptor (beta chain) sequence along with its context. The antigen remains unidentified. These data originate in a study of vaccination effects on CD4 cells after COVID-19. About the research overall: Subjects were given two BNT162b2 or mRNA-1273 vaccine doses. Points from the study as a whole: Most post-vaccine spike-reactive clones in convalescents were new, not infection-derived. No early post-infection timepoints were available in the study, which also included few convalescent patients.

This CDR3 is 15 amino acids long. CDR1 is SGHDT, CDR2 YYEEEE, per germline. V was shortened by 3 bases and J by 4 bases, with 16 bases between the two germline ends. The protocol was immunoSEQ multiplex PCR, while the TCRdb copy is restricted to in-frame clones and leaves out a portion. Found here are roughly 73,000 clones, 60% to 75% of them singletons; the top ten hold around 5%. Viral peptide pool expansion of antigen-specific CD4+ T cells preceded sequencing in the ViraFEST assay. After less than twelve days in culture, the CD4+ T cells were isolated. This individual contracted SARS-CoV-2 between March and December 2020, as verified by PCR. Days 3 and 7 saw half the medium replaced with IL-2 medium.

The input for sequencing was CD4+ T cells from PBMCs cultured with HIV peptides, taken before COVID-19 vaccination. The subset: HIV-1 Nef peptide pool negative control/reference culture. The TCR sequence derives from a human donor who had a prior SARS-CoV-2 infection. The rearrangement links TRBV5-6 to TRBJ2-5, with D perhaps matching TRBD1 or TRBD2 (5 bases each). The CDR3 is CASSSGSWRIETQYF. CDR3 DNA: TGTGCCAGCAGCTCAGGGTCTTGGAGGATAGAGACCCAGTACTTC.